Listed below are T cell receptor beta chains from one sample, sequenced in a study of circulating tumor DNA in untreated peripheral T-cell lymphoma. Data came from immunoSEQ multiplex PCR; TCRdb stores just in-frame clones and leaves some out. The data show about 5,000 clones, with 65% to 70% seen just once and 47% held by the top ten. What was sequenced was tumor tissue. The receptor set was obtained from a human donor with peripheral T-cell lymphoma. The CDR3 runs from the conserved cysteine through the conserved F or W. A D gene is named only where the DNA matches it firmly. Some rows have no size entry. The others give once, few or many, or a class for an expanded clone.

size	J	D	length	V	CDR3	DNA
.	TRBJ2-2	.	16	TRBV28	CASSSRTDPNTGELFF	TGTGCCAGCAGTTCCAGGACGGATCCCAACACCGGGGAGCTGTTTTTT
.	TRBJ2-4	TRBD1	15	TRBV19	CASSTQGQEKNIQYF	TGTGCCAGTAGTACCCAGGGACAGGAAAAAAACATTCAGTACTTC
once	TRBJ2-1	.	15	TRBV5-1	CASSFGQLQVNEQFF	TGCGCCAGCAGCTTCGGACAGCTCCAAGTCAATGAGCAGTTCTTC
.	TRBJ1-2	TRBD1	14	TRBV6-8	CASSDRTGYYGYTF	TGTGCCAGCAGTGACAGGACAGGGTACTACGGCTACACCTTC
.	TRBJ1-2	TRBD1	14	TRBV18	CASSPPWTGVGYTF	TGTGCCAGCTCACCACCGTGGACAGGGGTAGGCTACACCTTC
few	TRBJ1-2	.	14	TRBV11-3	CASSLSGGADGYTF	TGTGCCAGCAGCTTATCGGGGGGCGCTGATGGCTACACCTTC
few	TRBJ2-3	TRBD1	15	TRBV18	CASSPGQGIPDTQYF	TGTGCCAGCTCACCAGGACAGGGGATCCCAGATACGCAGTATTTT
.	TRBJ2-1	.	13	TRBV6-8	CASSYSETNEQFF	TGTGCCAGCAGTTACTCGGAGACGAATGAGCAGTTCTTC
.	TRBJ1-5	TRBD1	15	TRBV10-3	CAISESTGGNQPQHF	TGTGCCATCAGTGAGTCCACAGGGGGCAATCAGCCCCAGCATTTT
few	TRBJ2-1	TRBD2	17	TRBV9	CASSEAMTSKQDSEQFF	TGTGCCAGCAGTGAAGCGATGACTAGCAAACAGGATAGTGAGCAGTTCTTC
.	TRBJ2-1	.	14	TRBV6-8	CASGGVGRGDEQFF	TGTGCCAGCGGGGGAGTAGGAAGGGGAGATGAGCAGTTCTTC
few	TRBJ2-2	.	15	TRBV19	CASSINRANTGELFF	TGTGCCAGTAGTATAAACAGGGCGAACACCGGGGAGCTGTTTTTT
.	TRBJ2-1	.	11	TRBV30	CAWTGTNEQFF	TGTGCCTGGACGGGTACTAATGAGCAGTTCTTC
.	TRBJ2-3	.	13	TRBV6-8	CASSYSGIDTQYF	TGTGCCAGCAGTTACTCCGGTATAGATACGCAGTATTTT
few	TRBJ1-3	.	16	TRBV29-1	CSVTQGGQFSGNTIYF	TGCAGCGTTACACAGGGAGGACAATTCTCTGGAAACACCATATATTTT
.	TRBJ1-2	.	13	TRBV30	CVWSAQRYYGYTF	TGTGTCTGGAGTGCCCAAAGGTACTATGGCTACACCTTC
.	TRBJ2-7	TRBD1	15	TRBV6-8	CASRADRGRIYEQYF	TGTGCCAGCAGGGCCGACAGGGGGCGAATTTACGAGCAGTACTTC
.	TRBJ2-7	.	16	TRBV1	CASSQSYGLSSYEQYF	TGCGCCAGCAGCCAATCTTACGGACTGTCCTCCTACGAGCAGTACTTC
.	TRBJ2-7	TRBD1	15	TRBV29-1	CSVETGGRRAYEQYF	TGCAGCGTTGAGACAGGGGGACGCAGAGCCTACGAGCAGTACTTC
once	TRBJ2-1	TRBD2	13	TRBV29-1	CSVGREGPHEQFF	TGCAGCGTTGGGCGGGAGGGCCCTCATGAGCAGTTCTTC
few	TRBJ2-3	.	13	TRBV6-8	CASWTGDPLSQYF	TGTGCCAGTTGGACGGGAGACCCTCTCTCGCAGTATTTT
.	TRBJ2-5	.	14	TRBV2	CASKRSAGPETQYF	TGTGCCAGCAAAAGAAGCGCGGGCCCGGAAACCCAGTACTTC
.	TRBJ2-7	TRBD2	15	TRBV10-2	CASSTPGLAPHEQYF	TGCGCCAGCAGTACACCGGGACTAGCGCCCCACGAGCAGTACTTC
few	TRBJ2-3	TRBD1	16	TRBV4-1	CASSPGTGGWTDTQYF	TGCGCCAGCAGCCCTGGGACAGGGGGATGGACAGATACGCAGTATTTT
.	TRBJ2-3	.	14	TRBV7-7	CASSLVISPDTQYF	TGTGCCAGCAGCTTAGTGATAAGCCCAGATACGCAGTATTTT
.	TRBJ2-2	.	13	TRBV30	CAWRARVTGELFF	TGTGCCTGGAGAGCGAGGGTTACCGGGGAGCTGTTTTTT
.	TRBJ1-2	.	16	TRBV14	CASSLTGAVINYGYTF	TGTGCCAGCAGCCTCACTGGGGCAGTTATTAACTATGGCTACACCTTC
.	TRBJ2-1	.	17	TRBV6-8	CASSYSFSREWYNEQFF	TGTGCCAGCAGTTACTCGTTTTCCCGGGAGTGGTACAATGAGCAGTTCTTC
.	TRBJ2-2	.	14	TRBV5-1	CASSFGPNTGELFF	TGCGCCAGCAGCTTCGGACCAAACACCGGGGAGCTGTTTTTT
.	TRBJ2-7	.	14	TRBV6-8	CASSSHRAPYEQYF	TGTGCCAGCAGCTCGCACAGGGCACCCTACGAGCAGTACTTC
.	TRBJ2-7	TRBD1	12	TRBV29-1	CSVYDRADEQYF	TGCAGCGTTTATGACAGGGCAGACGAGCAGTACTTC
.	TRBJ1-1	.	11	TRBV19	CASSIRGEAFF	TGTGCCAGTAGTATAAGGGGTGAAGCTTTCTTT
few	TRBJ1-4	TRBD1	14	TRBV9	CASSLGDSNEKLFF	TGTGCCAGCAGCCTTGGGGACAGCAATGAAAAACTGTTTTTT
.	TRBJ2-2	TRBD2	14	TRBV6-7	CASRGRASTGELFF	TGTGCCAGCAGGGGGAGGGCCTCCACCGGGGAGCTGTTTTTT
.	TRBJ1-5	.	12	TRBV6-8	CASSRGSQPQHF	TGTGCCAGCAGCCGGGGGAGCCAGCCCCAGCATTTT
.	TRBJ1-2	.	14	TRBV11-3	CASRSDREYYGYTF	TGTGCCAGCAGATCCGATCGGGAGTACTATGGCTACACCTTC
.	TRBJ2-6	.	15	TRBV30	CAWSVDYSGANVLTF	TGTGCCTGGAGTGTCGACTACTCTGGGGCCAACGTCCTGACTTTC
.	TRBJ2-1	TRBD1	16	TRBV6-8	CASSDDRASSYNEQFF	TGTGCCAGCAGCGACGACAGGGCAAGCTCCTACAATGAGCAGTTCTTC
once	TRBJ1-5	.	16	TRBV4-1	CASSQDQDRGNQPQHF	TGCGCCAGCAGCCAAGATCAGGATAGGGGCAATCAGCCCCAGCATTTT
.	TRBJ2-3	TRBD2	15	TRBV5-1	CASSGGLARPDTQYF	TGCGCCAGCAGCGGGGGACTAGCCCGCCCGGATACGCAGTATTTT
.	TRBJ1-1	.	12	TRBV18	CASSQKGDEAFF	TGTGCCAGCTCACAAAAAGGAGATGAAGCTTTCTTT
.	TRBJ2-3	TRBD2	16	TRBV6-8	CASNLGLGRATDTQYF	TGTGCCAGCAATTTGGGTTTGGGGAGGGCCACAGATACGCAGTATTTT
once	TRBJ2-2	.	15	TRBV6-8	CASSSGRGGTGELFF	TGTGCCAGCAGTTCGGGCAGGGGCGGGACCGGGGAGCTGTTTTTT
.	TRBJ2-5	TRBD2	16	TRBV7-7	CASHLGGARAVETQYF	TGTGCCAGCCATTTGGGAGGGGCCAGAGCGGTGGAGACCCAGTACTTC
.	TRBJ1-1	.	14	TRBV19	CASMKLGLDTEAFF	TGTGCCAGTATGAAGCTCGGACTGGACACTGAAGCTTTCTTT
few	TRBJ2-7	.	13	TRBV19	CASSLPGHGEQYF	TGTGCCAGTAGCCTACCGGGCCACGGCGAGCAGTACTTC
.	TRBJ1-5	.	14	TRBV18	CASSPNVGNQPQHF	TGTGCCAGCTCACCTAATGTGGGCAATCAGCCCCAGCATTTT